Reported below is one T cell receptor beta chain. This sample stems from a study of blood T cell repertoires in COVID-19. Study-wide background: Collection of acute and convalescent COVID-19 samples took place in the United States, Italy and Spain. The cDNA or gDNA used as material had been derived from T cells, B-cell-depleted T cells, or PBMCs.

The V segment lost 1 base and the J segment 2 bases; nucleotides outside the gene matches: 14. The CDR3 runs to 18 residues. The germline V gene encodes CDR1 SGHRS and CDR2 YFSETQ. Authors' data handling: Estimates of nucleated cell counts were drawn from the amplification of reference gene primers. Assay used: immunoSEQ multiplex PCR; TCRdb lists only in-frame clones, some missing. From that table come the V and J calls and clone size; the DNA was used to work out D and trimming. The data show tens of thousands of clones, about nine tenths seen once. The chain employs TRBV5-1 and TRBJ2-7, with 8 bases fitting TRBD2. Sample: peripheral blood. The receptor comes from a man aged 55 to 70 with active COVID-19. The CDR3 nucleotides are TGCGCCAGCAGCTTGAGGGGTGCGACGGGAGGGACCCCCTACGAGCAGTACTTC. Its translation: CASSLRGATGGTPYEQYF.